This TCR beta chain was captured by sequencing in a study of blood T cell repertoires in COVID-19. Study-level background: COVID-19 samples, acute and convalescent, were from the United States, Italy and Spain.

This CDR3 has 14 residues. V lost 3 bases to trimming and J lost 4 bases, with 12 bases between them. Germline-derived CDR1 and CDR2 are GTSNPN and SVGIG (reference sequence). In the original analysis: For nucleated cells, counts were estimated from reference gene primer amplification. Sequencing was performed with immunoSEQ multiplex PCR; in TCRdb, only in-frame clones are kept and a portion is missing. V and J calls and clone size are as listed in that table; D and trimming were resolved from the DNA. Of 70,000 to 95,000 clones detected, over 75% appear once; the ten largest clones hold approximately 13%. This clone has only one observation.

This sequence joins TRBV30 and TRBJ1-4, with D unclear. The sample taken for sequencing was peripheral blood. The clonotype was recovered from a human donor in a cohort sampled during active COVID-19. CDR3 nucleotides: TGTGCCTGGAGCGGGAACGTTGGTAATGAAAAACTGTTTTTT. It specifies CAWSGNVGNEKLFF.